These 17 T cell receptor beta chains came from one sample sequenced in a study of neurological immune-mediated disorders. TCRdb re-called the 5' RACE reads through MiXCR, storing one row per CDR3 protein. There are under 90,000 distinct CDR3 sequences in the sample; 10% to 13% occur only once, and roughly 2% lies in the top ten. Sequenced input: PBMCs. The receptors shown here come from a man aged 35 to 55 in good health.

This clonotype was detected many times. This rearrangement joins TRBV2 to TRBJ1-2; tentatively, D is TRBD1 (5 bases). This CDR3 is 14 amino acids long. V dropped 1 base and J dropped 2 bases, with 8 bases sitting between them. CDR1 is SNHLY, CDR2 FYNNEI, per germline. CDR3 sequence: CASSEVPGNYGYTF. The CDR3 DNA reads TGTGCCAGCAGTGAAGTTCCAGGGAACTATGGCTACACCTTC. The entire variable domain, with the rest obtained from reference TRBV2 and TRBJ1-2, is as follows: EPEVTQTPSHQVTQMGQEVILRCVPISNHLYFYWYRQILGQKVEFLVSFYNNEISEKSEIFDDQFSVERPDGSNFTLKIRSTKLEDSAMYFCASSEVPGNYGYTFGSGTRLTVV.

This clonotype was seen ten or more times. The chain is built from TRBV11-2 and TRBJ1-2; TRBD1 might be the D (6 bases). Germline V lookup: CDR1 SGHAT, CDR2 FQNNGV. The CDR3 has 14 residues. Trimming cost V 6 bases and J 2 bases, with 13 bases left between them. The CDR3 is CASSYGQGNYGYTF. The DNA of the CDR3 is TGTGCCAGCAGTTATGGGCAGGGGAACTATGGCTACACCTTC.

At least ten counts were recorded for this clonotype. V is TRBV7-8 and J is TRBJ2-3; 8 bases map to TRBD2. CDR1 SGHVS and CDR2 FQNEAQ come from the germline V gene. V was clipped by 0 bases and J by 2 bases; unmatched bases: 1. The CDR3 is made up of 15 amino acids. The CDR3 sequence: CASSLATSATDTQYF. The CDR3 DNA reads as TGTGCCAGCAGCTTAGCGACTAGCGCCACAGATACGCAGTATTTT.

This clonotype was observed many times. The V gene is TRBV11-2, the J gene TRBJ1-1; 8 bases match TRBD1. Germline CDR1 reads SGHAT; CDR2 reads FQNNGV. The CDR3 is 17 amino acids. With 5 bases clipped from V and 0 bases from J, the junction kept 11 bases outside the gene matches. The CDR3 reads CASSRTGPKKMNTEAFF. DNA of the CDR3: TGTGCCAGCAGCCGGACAGGGCCGAAAAAAATGAACACTGAAGCTTTCTTT.

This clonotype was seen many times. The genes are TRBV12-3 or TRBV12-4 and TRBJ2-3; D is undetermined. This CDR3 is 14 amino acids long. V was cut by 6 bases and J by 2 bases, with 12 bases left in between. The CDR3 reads CASSPGWDTDTQYF. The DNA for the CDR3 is TGTGCCAGCAGCCCCGGTTGGGACACAGATACGCAGTATTTT.

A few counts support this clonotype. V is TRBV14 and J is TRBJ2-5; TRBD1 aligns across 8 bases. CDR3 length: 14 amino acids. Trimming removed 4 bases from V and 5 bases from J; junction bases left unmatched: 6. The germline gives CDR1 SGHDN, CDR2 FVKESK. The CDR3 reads CASSPRQGSETQYF. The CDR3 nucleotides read TGTGCCAGCAGCCCCCGACAGGGGTCGGAGACCCAGTACTTC.

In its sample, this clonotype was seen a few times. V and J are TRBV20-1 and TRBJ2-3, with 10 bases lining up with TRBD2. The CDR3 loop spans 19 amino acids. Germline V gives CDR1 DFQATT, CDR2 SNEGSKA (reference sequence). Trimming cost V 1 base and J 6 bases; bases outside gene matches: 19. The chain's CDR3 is CSARGPDRLAGRSGDTQYF. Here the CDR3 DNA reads TGCAGTGCTAGAGGCCCGGACAGACTAGCGGGCAGGAGCGGCGATACGCAGTATTTT.

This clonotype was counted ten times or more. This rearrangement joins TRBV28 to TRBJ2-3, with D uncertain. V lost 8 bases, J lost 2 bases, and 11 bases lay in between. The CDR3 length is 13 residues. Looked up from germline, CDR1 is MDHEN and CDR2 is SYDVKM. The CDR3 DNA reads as TGTGCCAGCGCTCAATACGTCACAGATACGCAGTATTTT. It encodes CASAQYVTDTQYF.

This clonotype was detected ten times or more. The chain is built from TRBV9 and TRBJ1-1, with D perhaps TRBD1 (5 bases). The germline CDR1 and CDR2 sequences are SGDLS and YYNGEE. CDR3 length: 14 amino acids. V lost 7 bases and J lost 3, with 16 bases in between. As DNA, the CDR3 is TGTGCCAGCCAACAGGTACGGGGCGACACTGAAGCTTTCTTT. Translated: CASQQVRGDTEAFF. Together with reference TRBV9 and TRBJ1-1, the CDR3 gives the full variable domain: DSGVTQTPKHLITATGQRVTLRCSPRSGDLSVYWYQQSLDQGLQFLIQYYNGEERAKGNILERFSAQQFPDLHSELNLSSLELGDSALYFCASQQVRGDTEAFFGQGTRLTVV.

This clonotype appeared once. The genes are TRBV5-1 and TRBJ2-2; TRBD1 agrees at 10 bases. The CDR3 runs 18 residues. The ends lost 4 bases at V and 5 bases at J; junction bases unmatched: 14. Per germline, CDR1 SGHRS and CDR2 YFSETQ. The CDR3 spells CASSDNDPGTGDTGELFF. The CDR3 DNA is TGCGCCAGCAGCGATAATGACCCCGGGACAGGGGATACCGGGGAGCTGTTTTTT.

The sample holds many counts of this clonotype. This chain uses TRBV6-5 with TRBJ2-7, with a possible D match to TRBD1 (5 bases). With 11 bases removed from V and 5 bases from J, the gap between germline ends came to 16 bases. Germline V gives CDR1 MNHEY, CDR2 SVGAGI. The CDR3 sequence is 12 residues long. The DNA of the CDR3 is TGTGCCGTCTCAGGGTTGGAAAACGAGCAGTACTTC. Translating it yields CAVSGLENEQYF.

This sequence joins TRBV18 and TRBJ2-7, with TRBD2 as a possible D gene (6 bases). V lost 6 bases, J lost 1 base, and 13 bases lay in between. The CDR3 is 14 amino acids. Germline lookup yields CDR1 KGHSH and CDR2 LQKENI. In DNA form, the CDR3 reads TGTGCCAGCTCGCCGGGACTCACGTCCTACGAGCAGTACTTC. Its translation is CASSPGLTSYEQYF.

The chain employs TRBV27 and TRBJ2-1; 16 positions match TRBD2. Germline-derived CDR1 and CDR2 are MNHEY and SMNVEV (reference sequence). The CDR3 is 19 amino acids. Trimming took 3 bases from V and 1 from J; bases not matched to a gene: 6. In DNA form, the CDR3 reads TGTGCCAGCAGTTTGTTCGGGACTAGCGGGGGGGCTTCCTACAATGAGCAGTTCTTC. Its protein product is CASSLFGTSGGASYNEQFF.

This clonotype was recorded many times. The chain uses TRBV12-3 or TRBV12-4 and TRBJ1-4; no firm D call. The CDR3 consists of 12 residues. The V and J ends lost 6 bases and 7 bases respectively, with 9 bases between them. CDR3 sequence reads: CASSPQGEKLFF. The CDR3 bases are TGTGCCAGCAGCCCCCAAGGTGAAAAACTGTTTTTT.

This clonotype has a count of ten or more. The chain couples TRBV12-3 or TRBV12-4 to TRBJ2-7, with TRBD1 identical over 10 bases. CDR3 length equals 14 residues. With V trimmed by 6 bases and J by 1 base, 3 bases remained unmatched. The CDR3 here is CASRRTGGSYEQYF. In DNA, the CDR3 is TGTGCCAGCAGACGGACAGGGGGTTCCTACGAGCAGTACTTC.

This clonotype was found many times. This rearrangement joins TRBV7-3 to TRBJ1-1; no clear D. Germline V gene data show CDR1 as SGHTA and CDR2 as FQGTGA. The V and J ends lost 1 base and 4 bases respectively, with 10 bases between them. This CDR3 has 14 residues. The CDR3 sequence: CASSLRPRGTEAFF. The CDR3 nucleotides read TGTGCCAGCAGCTTAAGGCCCCGAGGCACTGAAGCTTTCTTT.

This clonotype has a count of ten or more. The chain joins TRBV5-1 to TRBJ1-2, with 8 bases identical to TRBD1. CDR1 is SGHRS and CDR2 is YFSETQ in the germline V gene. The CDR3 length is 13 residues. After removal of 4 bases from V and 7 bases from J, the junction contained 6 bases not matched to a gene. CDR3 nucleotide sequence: TGCGCCAGCAGCACCCTGACAGGGGCTGGCTACACCTTC. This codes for CASSTLTGAGYTF.